What follows are 30 T cell receptor beta chains derived from one specimen sequenced in a study of Ad26.COV2.S vaccination and SARS-CoV-2 variants. Treatment meaning: roughly 19 received Ad26.COV2.S at low or high dose, single or two shots; 5 received placebo; per-sample allocation not given. The samples date from day 63 after the first vaccine or placebo injection. The data were produced by immunoSEQ multiplex PCR, yet TCRdb's version contains in-frame clones alone and is incomplete. Of approximately 500,000 clones in the sample, 87% were seen once. The sequences come from peripheral blood, collected in a trial of Ad26.COV2.S vaccine versus placebo. Every receptor here comes from a person between 18 and 59 years old who received the Ad26.COV2.S COVID-19 vaccine or a placebo.

This CDR3 is CASRRLSTLETQYF. The CDR3 nucleotides are TGTGCCAGCAGGAGGCTGTCCACCTTAGAGACCCAGTACTTC. The chain has TRBV6-5 and TRBJ2-5, with D uncertain. V lost 6 bases to trimming and J lost 4 bases, with 15 bases between them. The CDR3 spans 14 residues. Germline V gene lookup returns CDR1 MNHEY and CDR2 SVGAGI.

V is TRBV7-9 and J is TRBJ2-5; D ambiguous. CDR1 and CDR2 (germline): SEHNR, FQNEAQ (reference sequence). Deletions cut 3 bases from V and 4 bases from J, with 9 bases between. The CDR3 spans 13 residues. The CDR3 bases are TGTGCCAGCAGCTTCTTCATGGGAGAGACCCAGTACTTC. This codes for CASSFFMGETQYF. Filled out from reference TRBV7-9 and TRBJ2-5, the complete variable domain reads DTGVSQNPRHKITKRGQNVTFRCDPISEHNRLYWYRQTLGQGPEFLTYFQNEAQLEKSRLLSDRFSAERPKGSFSTLEIQRTEQGDSAMYLCASSFFMGETQYFGPGTRLLVL.

The V call is TRBV27, the J call TRBJ2-3; 9 bases are shared with TRBD1. Germline-derived CDR1 and CDR2 are MNHEY and SMNVEV (reference sequence). CDR3 size: 14 residues. J gave up 5 bases and V 8 bases, and 8 bases lay outside the gene matches. The CDR3 protein is CASRKWDREDTQYF. DNA of the CDR3: TGTGCCAGCCGGAAATGGGACAGGGAAGATACGCAGTATTTT.

This sequence joins TRBV6-5 and TRBJ2-2; 10 bases line up with TRBD2. The junction had 5 bases not matched to a gene; V was cut back by 3 bases and J by 4 bases. Looked up from germline, CDR1 is MNHEY and CDR2 is SVGAGI. The CDR3 has 16 residues. CDR3 protein: CASSYSSGRSTGELFF. The CDR3 DNA follows: TGTGCCAGCAGTTATAGTAGCGGGAGGAGCACCGGGGAGCTGTTTTTT.

The rearrangement uses TRBV4-2 and TRBJ1-3; 10 bases align to TRBD1. V lost 0 bases to trimming and J lost 5 bases; unmatched junction nucleotides: 10. The CDR3 is 18 amino acids. The germline CDR1 and CDR2 sequences are LGHNA and YNFKEQ. This CDR3 reads CASSQEYGTGDRRNTIYF. The CDR3 DNA sequence: TGTGCCAGCAGCCAAGAGTACGGGACAGGGGATCGGCGAAACACCATATATTTT.

This clone was seen only once. This chain connects TRBV29-1 to TRBJ2-1, with TRBD2 identical over 14 bases. From germline, CDR1 is SQVTM and CDR2 ANQGSEA. This CDR3 has 13 amino acids. The CDR3 DNA reads as TGCAGTGGACTGGGACTAGCGGGAGTTGAGCAGTTCTTC. Its translation is CSGLGLAGVEQFF.

The chain combines TRBV19 with TRBJ2-2; 12 nucleotides align to TRBD1. The CDR3 sequence is 14 residues long. Germline V gene data show CDR1 as LNHDA and CDR2 as SQIVND (reference sequence). Trimming cost V 9 bases and J 7 bases; bases outside gene matches: 6. In DNA form, the CDR3 reads TGTGCCAGCCGGGACAGGGGGCTTAGCGGGGAGCTGTTTTTT. It encodes CASRDRGLSGELFF.

In this sample, this clone turned up a few times. The J gene is TRBJ1-6, the V gene TRBV30; D possibly corresponds to TRBD1 (5 bases). In germline, CDR1 is GTSNPN, CDR2 SVGIG (reference sequence). Trimming removed 7 bases from V and 10 bases from J, with 17 bases in between. This CDR3 is 13 amino acids long. The CDR3 nucleotides read TGTGCCTTGGAAAGGACAAGAGGATCACCCCTCCACTTT. This gives the protein CALERTRGSPLHF.

The chain combines TRBV30 with TRBJ1-2, with 8 nucleotides matching TRBD1. CDR1 is GTSNPN, CDR2 SVGIG, per germline (reference sequence). The CDR3 has 13 amino acids. The ends lost 8 bases at V and 1 base at J; junction bases unmatched: 6. CDR3 coding DNA: TGTGCCGGACCCGACAGGGGTAACTATGGCTACACCTTC. It yields the protein CAGPDRGNYGYTF.

This chain links TRBV5-1 with TRBJ2-6, with D maybe TRBD2 (7 bases). Per the germline V gene, CDR1 is SGHRS and CDR2 is YFSETQ. V was trimmed by 0 bases and J by 2 bases, leaving 21 bases between them. The CDR3 has 20 amino acids. The DNA of the CDR3 is TGCGCCAGCAGCTTGGTCCCGGGGGGCGGTTTAGGGGCTGGGGCCAACGTCCTGACTTTC. Translation: CASSLVPGGGLGAGANVLTF.

The chain joins TRBV20-1 to TRBJ1-6; D may be TRBD1 (5 bases). This CDR3 is built from 13 residues. CDR1 DFQATT and CDR2 SNEGSKA come from the germline V gene (reference sequence). V was clipped by 3 bases and J by 9 bases, with 12 bases between them. The CDR3 loop reads CSASRQGTSPLHF. CDR3 coding DNA: TGCAGTGCTAGTCGTCAGGGTACTTCACCCCTCCACTTT.

The genes are TRBV15 and TRBJ1-5; 7 bases agree with TRBD1. V shed 9 bases, J shed 6 bases, and the junction held 11 bases outside the gene matches. CDR1 and CDR2 from the germline V gene are LNHNV and YYDKDF (reference sequence). The CDR3 has 14 residues. The CDR3 loop is CATRYDRVSQPQHF. In DNA, the CDR3 is TGTGCCACTAGATACGACAGGGTTTCTCAGCCCCAGCATTTT.

The DNA of the CDR3 is TGTGCCAGCAGCTTAGGAGGGACAGCCGGCTACGAGCAGTACTTC. It codes for CASSLGGTAGYEQYF. This chain connects TRBV7-6 to TRBJ2-7, with TRBD1 matching over 7 bases. The CDR3 has 15 amino acids. Germline loops: CDR1 SGHVS, CDR2 FNYEAQ. Germline trimming cut 1 base from V and 3 bases from J; bases unmatched to any gene: 6.

The genes are TRBV30 and TRBJ2-1, with D hard to call. V lost 1 base, J lost 4 bases, and 11 bases lay in between. The CDR3 has 14 residues. The germline CDR1 and CDR2 sequences are GTSNPN and SVGIG (reference sequence). The CDR3 is CAWSDLVPYNEQFF. The CDR3 DNA sequence: TGTGCCTGGAGTGACCTAGTTCCTTACAATGAGCAGTTCTTC.

This clone occurred a few times. The chain employs TRBV7-9 and TRBJ1-5; 7 bases map to TRBD1. V was clipped by 5 bases and J by 3 bases; unmatched bases: 7. Per germline, CDR1 SEHNR and CDR2 FQNEAQ (reference sequence). CDR3 length: 15 amino acids. The DNA of the CDR3 is TGTGCCAGCAGCCCAACAGGGGCCTTCAATCAGCCCCAGCATTTT. Protein product: CASSPTGAFNQPQHF.

The chain links TRBV7-9 to TRBJ2-1; D ambiguous. The CDR3 length is 16 residues. Germline V gene sequence: CDR1 SEHNR, CDR2 FQNEAQ (reference sequence). Deletions cut 4 bases from V and 0 bases from J, with 13 bases between. The DNA for the CDR3 is TGTGCCAGCAGCTCCGGACGGTCCAGCTCCTACAATGAGCAGTTCTTC. This gives the protein CASSSGRSSSYNEQFF.

The chain combines TRBV28 with TRBJ1-5; no firm D call. The V end was cut by 4 bases, the J end by 0 bases, with 10 bases between. This CDR3 contains 15 residues. Germline lookup yields CDR1 MDHEN and CDR2 SYDVKM. The CDR3 DNA reads TGTGCCAGCAGTTCACGGGGTTATAGCAATCAGCCCCAGCATTTT. As protein: CASSSRGYSNQPQHF.

The V and J genes are TRBV4-1 and TRBJ1-5; a weak D match, TRBD1 (5 bases). The CDR3 is 15 amino acids. Trimming cost V 0 bases and J 6 bases, with 12 bases left between them. CDR1 is MGHRA, CDR2 YSYEKL, per germline. The CDR3 DNA sequence: TGCGCCAGCAGCCAAGATATCAGGGTCGGTCAGCCCCAGCATTTT. Its translation is CASSQDIRVGQPQHF.

Concerning this clone: Other DNA variants within this sample encode the same CDR3. The J gene is TRBJ1-2, the V gene TRBV28; D call uncertain. The germline gives CDR1 MDHEN, CDR2 SYDVKM. The CDR3 is made up of 12 amino acids. V lost 4 bases, J lost 2 bases, and 5 bases lay in between. The CDR3 DNA reads TGTGCCAGCAGTTCCCCAAACTATGGCTACACCTTC. This sequence encodes CASSSPNYGYTF.

Regarding this clone: The junction departs from the called germline gene at one end, perhaps through a read error. The V call is TRBV29-1, the J call TRBJ2-7; 9 bases are a match to TRBD1. The V gene's germline CDR1 is SQVTM and CDR2 ANQGSEA. The CDR3 has 14 residues. The CDR3 DNA is TGCAGCGTCAGTACAGGGGGCCGGTCCTCCGAGCAGTACTTC. Residues: CSVSTGGRSSEQYF.

The chain joins TRBV12-3 or TRBV12-4 to TRBJ1-2, with D tentatively TRBD1 (6 bases). This CDR3 contains 12 residues. The ends were cut back, 6 bases at V and 8 bases at J, with 13 bases in the middle. The CDR3 loop is CASRLDRLGYTF. The CDR3 DNA is TGTGCCAGCAGGCTAGACAGGCTCGGCTACACCTTC.

This chain links TRBV30 with TRBJ1-5; D gene ambiguous. The CDR3 is 12 amino acids. V shed 0 bases and J shed 9 bases, with 9 bases lying between them. In germline, CDR1 is GTSNPN, CDR2 SVGIG (reference sequence). The CDR3 here is CAWSVGGRPQHF. The CDR3 DNA reads TGTGCCTGGAGTGTGGGAGGTCGGCCCCAGCATTTT.

The chain has TRBV6-6 and TRBJ2-5, with D maybe TRBD2 (6 bases). The CDR3 loop spans 13 amino acids. Germline V gives CDR1 MNHNY, CDR2 SVGAGI (reference sequence). Trimming removed 6 bases at V and 1 base at J, with 9 bases between. Here the CDR3 DNA reads TGTGCCAGCAGGACTAGACTCCAAGAGACCCAGTACTTC. Protein sequence: CASRTRLQETQYF.

The chain couples TRBV19 to TRBJ2-3; possible D gene TRBD1, 6 bases. Trimming shortened V by 4 bases and J by 2 bases, and 13 bases separated the two germline ends. CDR1 is LNHDA and CDR2 is SQIVND in the germline V gene (reference sequence). The CDR3 is 15 residues long. CDR3 DNA sequence: TGTGCCAGTAGTACCTGGGGGCTAGTCACAGATACGCAGTATTTT. It codes for CASSTWGLVTDTQYF.

This chain joins TRBV7-3 and TRBJ2-3, with D hard to call. CDR3 size: 14 residues. V lost 5 bases, J lost 8 bases, and 17 bases lay in between. Germline assignment: CDR1 SGHTA and CDR2 FQGTGA. In nucleotides, the CDR3 is TGTGCCAGCAGCCCGCGTCAACCCGGCGGTACGCAGTATTTT. It encodes CASSPRQPGGTQYF.

The chain is built from TRBV7-9 and TRBJ2-1, with TRBD2 matching 7 bases. CDR1 is SEHNR, CDR2 FQNEAQ, per germline (reference sequence). The trim removed 5 bases at V and 2 bases at J, leaving 9 bases unmatched. The CDR3 runs to 16 residues. CDR3 sequence (DNA): TGTGCCAGCAGCCACTATAGCGGGTCGACCTACAATGAGCAGTTCTTC. It specifies CASSHYSGSTYNEQFF.

CDR3 nucleotides: TGTGCCAGCAGCTTAGATCCGGGAGGTCGGACTGAAGCTTTCTTT. Translation: CASSLDPGGRTEAFF. V is TRBV7-9 and J is TRBJ1-1; D unclear. The CDR3 runs to 15 residues. Germline V gene data show CDR1 as SEHNR and CDR2 as FQNEAQ (reference sequence). V lost 1 base and J 5 bases, leaving 14 bases between the germline ends.

CDR3 nucleotide sequence: TGTGCCAGCAGCCAAACAGGACTGCTTGAGCAGTTCTTC. It codes for CASSQTGLLEQFF. The chain employs TRBV5-4 and TRBJ2-1; D might be TRBD1 or TRBD2, each matching 5 bases. This CDR3 region has 13 residues. In germline, CDR1 is SGHNT, CDR2 YYREEE (reference sequence). V lost 4 bases and J 9 bases, leaving 14 bases between the germline ends.

The V call is TRBV7-2, the J call TRBJ2-7; tentatively, D is TRBD2 (6 bases). The CDR3 is made up of 13 amino acids. The germline gives CDR1 SGHTA, CDR2 FQGNSA. Trimming stripped 5 bases from V and 4 bases from J, with 12 bases between. The CDR3 DNA sequence: TGTGCCAGCAGCCGCGGGGTGGAGTACGAGCAGTACTTC. Its protein is CASSRGVEYEQYF.

J is TRBJ1-1 and V is TRBV6-5; 8 bases are shared with TRBD1. This CDR3 has 15 residues. V trimming: 6 bases; J trimming: 3 bases; junction bases outside the gene matches: 9. Germline values: CDR1 MNHEY, CDR2 SVGAGI. The DNA for the CDR3 is TGTGCCAGCAGCGTGACAGGGGTTGGGGACACTGAAGCTTTCTTT. This translates into CASSVTGVGDTEAFF.